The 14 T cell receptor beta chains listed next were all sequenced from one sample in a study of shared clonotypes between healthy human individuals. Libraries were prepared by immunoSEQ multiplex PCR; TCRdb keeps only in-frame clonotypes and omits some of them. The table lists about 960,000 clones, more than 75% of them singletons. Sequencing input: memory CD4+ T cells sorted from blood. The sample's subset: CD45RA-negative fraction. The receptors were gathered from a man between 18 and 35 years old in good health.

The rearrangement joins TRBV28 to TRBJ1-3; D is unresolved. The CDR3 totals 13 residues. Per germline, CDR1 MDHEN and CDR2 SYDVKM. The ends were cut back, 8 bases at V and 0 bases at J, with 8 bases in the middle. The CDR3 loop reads CASCLLSGNTIYF. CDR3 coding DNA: TGTGCCAGCTGTCTTCTCTCTGGAAACACCATATATTTT.

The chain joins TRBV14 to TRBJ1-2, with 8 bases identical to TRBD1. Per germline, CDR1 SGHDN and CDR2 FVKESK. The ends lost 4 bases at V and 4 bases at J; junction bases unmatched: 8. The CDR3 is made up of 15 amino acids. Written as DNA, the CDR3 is TGTGCCAGCAGCCTTACAGGGGGACCGACCTATGGCTACACCTTC. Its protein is CASSLTGGPTYGYTF.

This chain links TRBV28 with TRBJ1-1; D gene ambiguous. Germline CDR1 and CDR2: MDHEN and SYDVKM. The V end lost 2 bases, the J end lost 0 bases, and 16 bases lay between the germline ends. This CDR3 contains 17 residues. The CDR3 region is CASSLLRGFDMNTEAFF. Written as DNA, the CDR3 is TGTGCCAGCAGTTTACTACGAGGCTTCGACATGAACACTGAAGCTTTCTTT.

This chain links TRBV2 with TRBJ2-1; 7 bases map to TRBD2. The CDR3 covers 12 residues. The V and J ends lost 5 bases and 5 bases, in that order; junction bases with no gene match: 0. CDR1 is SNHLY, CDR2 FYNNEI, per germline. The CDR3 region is CASSRGDNEQFF. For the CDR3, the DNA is TGTGCCAGCAGTCGGGGGGACAATGAGCAGTTCTTC.

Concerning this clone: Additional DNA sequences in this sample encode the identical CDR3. Here the CDR3 reads CASSSSGLYNEQFF. CDR3 coding DNA: TGTGCCAGCAGCTCTAGCGGGCTTTACAATGAGCAGTTCTTC. The V and J genes are TRBV11-3 and TRBJ2-1; 8 bases are shared with TRBD2. The germline V gene has CDR1 SGHNT and CDR2 YENEEA. The CDR3 covers 14 residues. The junction had 3 bases not matched to a gene; V was cut back by 4 bases and J by 4 bases.

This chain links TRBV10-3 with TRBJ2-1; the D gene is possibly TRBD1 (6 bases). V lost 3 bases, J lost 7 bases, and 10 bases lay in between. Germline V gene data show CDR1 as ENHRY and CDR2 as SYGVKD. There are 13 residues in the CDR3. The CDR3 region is CAISEIRGNEQFF. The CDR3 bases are TGTGCCATCAGTGAAATTAGGGGGAATGAGCAGTTCTTC.

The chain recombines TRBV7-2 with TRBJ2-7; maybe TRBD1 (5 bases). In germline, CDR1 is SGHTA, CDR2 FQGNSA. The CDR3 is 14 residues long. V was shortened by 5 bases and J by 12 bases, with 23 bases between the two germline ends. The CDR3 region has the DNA TGTGCCAGCAGCCCGCCCCCGGACAAAAGGAGCATGTACTTC. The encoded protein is CASSPPPDKRSMYF.

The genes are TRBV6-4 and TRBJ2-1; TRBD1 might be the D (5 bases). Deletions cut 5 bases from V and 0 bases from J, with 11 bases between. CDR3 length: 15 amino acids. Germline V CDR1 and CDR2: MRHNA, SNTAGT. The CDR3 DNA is TGTGCCAGCAGTCCCAGGGCCACCTCCTACAATGAGCAGTTCTTC. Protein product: CASSPRATSYNEQFF.

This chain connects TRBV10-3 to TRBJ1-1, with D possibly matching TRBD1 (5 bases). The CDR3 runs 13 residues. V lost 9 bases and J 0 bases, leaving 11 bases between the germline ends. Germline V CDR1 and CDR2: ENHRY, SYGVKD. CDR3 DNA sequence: TGTGCCATTGCCCAGGGAATGAACACTGAAGCTTTCTTT. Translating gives CAIAQGMNTEAFF.

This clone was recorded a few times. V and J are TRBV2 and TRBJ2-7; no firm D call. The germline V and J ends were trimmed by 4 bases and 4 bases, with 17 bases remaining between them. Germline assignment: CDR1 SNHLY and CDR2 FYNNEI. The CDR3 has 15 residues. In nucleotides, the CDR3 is TGTGCCAGCAGTGGAGCGTCGGCAACTTCATACGAGCAGTACTTC. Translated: CASSGASATSYEQYF.

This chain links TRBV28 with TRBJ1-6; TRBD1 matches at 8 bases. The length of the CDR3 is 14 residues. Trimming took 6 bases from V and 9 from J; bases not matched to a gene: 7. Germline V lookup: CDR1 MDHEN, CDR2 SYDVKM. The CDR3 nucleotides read TGTGCCAGCAGCCCCTACAGGGGGAGTTCACCCCTCCACTTT. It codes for CASSPYRGSSPLHF.

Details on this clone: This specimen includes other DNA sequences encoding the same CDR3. As DNA, the CDR3 is TGTGCCAGCAGCTTATCTGATTATACGCAGTATTTT. Amino acids: CASSLSDYTQYF. The rearrangement joins TRBV5-6 to TRBJ2-3; D is unclear. The V gene's germline CDR1 is SGHDT and CDR2 YYEEEE. The CDR3 has 12 amino acids. V lost 2 bases, J lost 7 bases, and 8 bases lay in between.

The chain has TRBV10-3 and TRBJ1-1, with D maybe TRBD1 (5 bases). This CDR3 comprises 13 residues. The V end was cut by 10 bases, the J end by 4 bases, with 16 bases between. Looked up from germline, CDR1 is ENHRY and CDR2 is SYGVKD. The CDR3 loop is CATTNPTVTEAFF. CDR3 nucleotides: TGTGCCACGACTAACCCGACAGTCACTGAAGCTTTCTTT.

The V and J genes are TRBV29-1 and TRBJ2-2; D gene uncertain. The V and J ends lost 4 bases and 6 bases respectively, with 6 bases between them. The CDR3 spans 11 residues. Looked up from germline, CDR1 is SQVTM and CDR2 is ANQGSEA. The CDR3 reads CSVADPGELFF. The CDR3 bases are TGCAGCGTTGCGGATCCCGGGGAGCTGTTTTTT.